These T cell receptor beta chains were read from a single sample in a study of blood T cell repertoires in COVID-19. Generated by immunoSEQ multiplex PCR, the TCRdb table keeps only in-frame clones and is missing some. The sample shows more than 110,000 clones, 70% to 80% of them seen only once. Input material: peripheral blood. Receptors originate from a man aged 55 to 70 with acute or convalescent COVID-19. CDR3s include the opening cysteine and the closing phenylalanine or tryptophan. A D gene is named only where the DNA matches it firmly. Where a row states a size, it is once, few, many or the class of an expanded clone; other rows omit it.

clone_size j_call v_call d_call cdr3_aa cdr3_nt
- TRBJ1-2 TRBV10-3 - CAISERGGQQGGYTF TGTGCCATCAGTGAGCGGGGAGGGCAACAAGGAGGCTACACCTTC
many TRBJ2-1 TRBV5-8 TRBD2 CASSSRLAGGPPYNEQFF TGTGCCAGCAGCTCACGACTAGCGGGAGGGCCCCCCTACAATGAGCAGTTCTTC
- TRBJ1-1 TRBV2 - CASSGVIMNTEAFF TGTGCCAGCAGTGGAGTCATCATGAACACTGAAGCTTTCTTT
- TRBJ1-2 TRBV27 - CASSLSDRSYGYTF TGTGCCAGCAGTTTATCTGACAGAAGCTATGGCTACACCTTC
once TRBJ2-7 TRBV3-1/TRBV3-2 - CASSQVFGSSYEQYF TGTGCCAGCAGCCAAGTGTTCGGGAGCTCCTACGAGCAGTACTTC
- TRBJ2-1 TRBV18 - CASSPGLNNEQFF TGTGCCAGCTCACCCGGACTCAACAATGAGCAGTTCTTC
few TRBJ2-7 TRBV7-8 - CASSYSPSYEQYF TGTGCCAGCAGCTACTCTCCCTCCTACGAGCAGTACTTC
- TRBJ1-5 TRBV29-1 - CSVEGPPNQPQHF TGCAGCGTTGAGGGGCCCCCCAATCAGCCCCAGCATTTT
few TRBJ2-7 TRBV28 - CASSLWRDYEQYF TGTGCCAGCAGTTTATGGCGAGACTACGAGCAGTACTTC
- TRBJ1-1 TRBV5-1 - CASSLGTVNTEAFF TGCGCCAGCAGCTTGGGGACAGTGAACACTGAAGCTTTCTTT
- TRBJ2-2 TRBV28 - CASSLDIAPTGELFF TGTGCCAGCAGCTTAGACATTGCCCCCACCGGGGAGCTGTTTTTT
few TRBJ2-5 TRBV27 - CASSFRVQETQYF TGTGCCAGCAGTTTTCGGGTACAAGAGACCCAGTACTTC
- TRBJ2-2 TRBV6-5 - CASSTRGSGELFF TGTGCCAGCAGTACTAGGGGGTCCGGGGAGCTGTTTTTT
- TRBJ2-1 TRBV9 - CASSVVDRYNEQFF TGTGCCAGCAGCGTAGTAGACAGGTACAATGAGCAGTTCTTC
- TRBJ2-1 TRBV9 - CASSVGGSGGLDEQFF TGTGCCAGCAGCGTAGGCGGTAGCGGAGGGTTGGACGAGCAGTTCTTC
- TRBJ2-7 TRBV9 - CASSVAAGQLYEQYF TGTGCCAGCAGCGTCGCTGCGGGACAGCTCTACGAGCAGTACTTC
- TRBJ2-7 TRBV2 TRBD2 CASSEALVGLAGAAPVEQYF TGTGCCAGCAGTGAAGCGCTTGTGGGACTAGCGGGAGCCGCCCCGGTCGAGCAGTACTTC
- TRBJ1-5 TRBV4-1 - CASSHSPTASGQPQHF TGCGCCAGCAGCCATAGTCCAACCGCTTCAGGGCAGCCCCAGCATTTT
- TRBJ2-7 TRBV5-4 TRBD1 CASSLGAQGAYEQYF TGTGCCAGCAGCTTGGGGGCACAGGGGGCCTACGAGCAGTACTTC
- TRBJ2-2 TRBV29-1 - CSVGRTDTTGELFF TGCAGCGTTGGAAGGACAGATACCACCGGGGAGCTGTTTTTT
- TRBJ1-5 TRBV20-1 - CSASQGHYSNQPQHF TGCAGTGCTAGTCAGGGACATTATAGCAATCAGCCCCAGCATTTT
- TRBJ2-3 TRBV28 TRBD2 CACSPGTSVHTQYF TGTGCCTGCTCCCCCGGGACTAGCGTCCATACGCAGTATTTT
- TRBJ2-2 TRBV6-5 - CASSYDNRNTGELFF TGTGCCAGCAGTTATGACAACCGTAACACCGGGGAGCTGTTTTTT
- TRBJ2-2 TRBV7-2 TRBD2 CASSSHPGLAGNTGELFF TGTGCCAGCAGCTCTCATCCGGGACTAGCGGGGAACACCGGGGAGCTGTTTTTT
- TRBJ2-2 TRBV30 - CAWSVDMGGTGELFF TGTGCCTGGAGTGTAGATATGGGAGGCACCGGGGAGCTGTTTTTT
- TRBJ2-5 TRBV5-5 - CASSSSGLAPLQETQYF TGTGCCAGCAGCTCCTCTGGGTTAGCGCCCCTCCAAGAGACCCAGTACTTC
- TRBJ1-1 TRBV19 TRBD1 CASSIRGWNTEAFF TGTGCCAGTAGTATCAGGGGGTGGAACACTGAAGCTTTCTTT
- TRBJ2-6 TRBV4-1 - CASSQDSPGARANVLTF TGCGCCAGCAGCCAAGATTCCCCAGGGGCTCGGGCCAACGTCCTGACTTTC
- TRBJ2-1 TRBV30 - CAWSGWRSYYNEQFF TGTGCCTGGAGTGGTTGGAGATCCTACTACAATGAGCAGTTCTTC
- TRBJ1-6 TRBV5-4 - CASSLDRVSNSPLHF TGTGCCAGCAGCTTGGACAGGGTGTCGAATTCACCCCTCCACTTT
few TRBJ2-2 TRBV28 TRBD2 CASSLKLAGFTTRELFF TGTGCCAGCAGTTTAAAACTAGCGGGATTCACCACCCGGGAGCTGTTTTTT
- TRBJ2-1 TRBV7-6 - CASSLRFGRGNEQFF TGTGCCAGCAGCCTACGGTTCGGGAGAGGAAATGAGCAGTTCTTC
- TRBJ1-2 TRBV12-3/TRBV12-4 - CASAGQNYGYTF TGTGCCAGCGCCGGACAGAACTATGGCTACACCTTC
- TRBJ2-1 TRBV7-2 - CASSLDATAYNEQFF TGTGCCAGCAGCTTAGATGCGACAGCATACAATGAGCAGTTCTTC
- TRBJ2-1 TRBV29-1 TRBD1 CSVTPGQGLGEQFF TGCAGCGTTACTCCGGGACAGGGTTTGGGCGAGCAGTTCTTC
- TRBJ1-2 TRBV28 TRBD1 CASSLLDGQVYGYTF TGTGCCAGCAGTTTACTGGACGGACAGGTTTATGGCTACACCTTC
- TRBJ1-4 TRBV19 - CASSIKQASNEKLFF TGTGCCAGTAGTATTAAACAGGCATCTAATGAAAAACTGTTTTTT
- TRBJ2-7 TRBV27 - CASSAPPGSASYEQYF TGTGCCAGCAGTGCACCCCCCGGGTCGGCGTCCTACGAGCAGTACTTC
few TRBJ1-3 TRBV29-1 - CSVGLGHSGNTIYF TGCAGCGTTGGATTGGGGCACTCTGGAAACACCATATATTTT
- TRBJ2-7 TRBV10-3 TRBD2 CASWGGSSSYEQYF TGTGCCAGCTGGGGAGGGTCGAGCTCCTACGAGCAGTACTTC
once TRBJ2-7 TRBV7-2 TRBD1 CASSLGTGRVSYEQYF TGTGCCAGCAGCCTAGGGACAGGGAGAGTCTCCTACGAGCAGTACTTC
- TRBJ2-1 TRBV28 TRBD2 CASSPTSGIYNEQFF TGTGCCAGCAGTCCGACTAGCGGGATCTACAATGAGCAGTTCTTC
- TRBJ1-2 TRBV4-3 TRBD1 CASSQEGQDGYGYTF TGCGCCAGCAGCCAAGAGGGACAGGACGGCTATGGCTACACCTTC
- TRBJ1-6 TRBV6-5 - CASSYGQELPLHF TGTGCCAGCAGTTACGGGCAGGAACTGCCCCTCCACTTT
- TRBJ1-3 TRBV5-6 - CASSLPRQENSGNTIYF TGTGCCAGCAGCTTGCCGAGACAGGAGAACTCTGGAAACACCATATATTTT
- TRBJ1-6 TRBV11-2 - CASSYTGTDNSPLHF TGTGCCAGCAGTTACACCGGGACTGATAATTCACCCCTCCACTTT
- TRBJ1-5 TRBV29-1 TRBD1 CSVGEPGGNQPQHF TGCAGCGTTGGTGAGCCAGGGGGGAATCAGCCCCAGCATTTT
- TRBJ2-1 TRBV2 - CASRMGLNNEQFF TGTGCCAGCAGGATGGGGCTTAACAATGAGCAGTTCTTC
- TRBJ2-4 TRBV2 TRBD1 CASMRDRGSGAKNIQYF TGTGCCAGCATGAGGGACAGGGGGAGTGGAGCCAAAAACATTCAGTACTTC
- TRBJ1-6 TRBV25-1 TRBD1 CASSEVDRVNSPLHF TGTGCCAGCAGTGAAGTGGACAGGGTCAATTCACCCCTCCACTTT
- TRBJ1-4 TRBV21-1 - CASSARTENEKLFF TGTGCCAGCAGCGCCCGGACAGAGAATGAAAAACTGTTTTTT
- TRBJ2-1 TRBV9 TRBD1 CASSSSPAGTDNNEQFF TGTGCCAGCAGCTCGAGCCCTGCCGGGACAGATAACAATGAGCAGTTCTTC
- TRBJ2-1 TRBV18 - CASSPSRNEGEQFF TGTGCCAGCTCACCGTCTAGGAACGAGGGTGAGCAGTTCTTC
once TRBJ1-3 TRBV19 - CASRYGAGNTIYF TGTGCCAGTAGGTACGGAGCTGGAAACACCATATATTTT